In this sample, the clone carrying this T cell receptor beta chain turned up many times. Its antigen remains unidentified. The data are from a study of T cell repertoires in cytomegalovirus infection. Study-wide context: Public TCR beta signatures marked donors with CMV infection and the matching HLA. General study findings and limits: HLA-C-restricted TCR beta clonotypes specific for CMV led the ex vivo response. Summed frequency of shared TCR beta families picked out CMV carriers who also had the relevant HLA.

The CDR3 is made up of 16 amino acids. J gave up 10 bases and V 3 bases, and 13 bases lay outside the gene matches. Germline CDR1 is ENHRY and CDR2 is SYGVKD. TCRdb processed the reads anew with MiXCR; each CDR3 protein has one entry. The table shows about 300,000 distinct CDR3 sequences, with 9.6% occurring only once. This chain links TRBV10-3 with TRBJ2-1; 9 bases are a match to TRBD2. The sequence was collected from a human donor in good health (CMV status not recorded). Some clones in this sample may be carry-over from other donors' samples. Sequencing was carried out using PBMCs. The CDR3 coding sequence is TGTGCCATCAGTGAATCGGGGGCAGCGGGGGGCCAGGAGCAGTTCTTC. Translated: CAISESGAAGGQEQFF.